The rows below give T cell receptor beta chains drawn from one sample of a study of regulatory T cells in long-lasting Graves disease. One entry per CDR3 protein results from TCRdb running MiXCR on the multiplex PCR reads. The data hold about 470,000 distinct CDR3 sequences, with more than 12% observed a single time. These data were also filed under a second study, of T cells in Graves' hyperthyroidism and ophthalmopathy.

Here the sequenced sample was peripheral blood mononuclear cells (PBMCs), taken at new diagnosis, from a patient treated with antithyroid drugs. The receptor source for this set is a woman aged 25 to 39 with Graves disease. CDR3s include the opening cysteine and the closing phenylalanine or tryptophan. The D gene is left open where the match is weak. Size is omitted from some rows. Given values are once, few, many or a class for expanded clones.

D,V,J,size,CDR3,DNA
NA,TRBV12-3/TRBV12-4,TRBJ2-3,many,CATGGWAIDTQYF,TGTGCCACCGGAGGATGGGCGATAGATACGCAGTATTTT
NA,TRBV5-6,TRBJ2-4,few,CASSLATRDFLSQYF,TGTGCCAGCAGCTTGGCTACGCGGGACTTCCTCTCTCAGTACTTC
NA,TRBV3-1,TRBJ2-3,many,CASSQASTDTQYF,TGTGCCAGCAGCCAAGCAAGCACAGATACGCAGTATTTT
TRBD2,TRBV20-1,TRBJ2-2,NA,CSARQDGTSAPFGTGELFF,TGCAGTGCTAGGCAGGATGGGACTAGCGCACCTTTTGGGACCGGGGAGCTGTTTTTT
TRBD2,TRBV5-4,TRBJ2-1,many,CASEREGPLYNEQFF,TGTGCCTCAGAGCGGGAGGGCCCACTATACAATGAGCAGTTCTTC
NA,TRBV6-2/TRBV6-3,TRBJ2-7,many,CASSHRAPSSYEQYF,TGTGCCAGCAGTCACAGGGCCCCCTCCTCCTACGAGCAGTACTTC
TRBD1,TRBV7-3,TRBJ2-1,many,CASSYGAQGANEQFF,TGTGCCAGCAGCTACGGCGCGCAGGGGGCCAATGAGCAGTTCTTC
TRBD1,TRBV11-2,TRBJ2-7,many,CASSFGQGITYEQYF,TGTGCCAGCAGCTTCGGACAGGGAATCACCTACGAGCAGTACTTC
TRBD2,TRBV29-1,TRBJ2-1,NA,CSVEDWGRASGAYNEQFF,TGCAGCGTTGAAGATTGGGGGCGGGCTAGCGGGGCGTACAATGAGCAGTTCTTC
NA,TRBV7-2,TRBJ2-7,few,CASADYHYEQYF,TGTGCCAGCGCTGACTACCACTACGAGCAGTACTTC
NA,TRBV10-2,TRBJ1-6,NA,CASSDSARNFYNSPLHF,TGCGCCAGCAGTGACTCAGCCCGCAACTTCTATAATTCACCCCTCCACTTT
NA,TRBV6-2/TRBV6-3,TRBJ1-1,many,CASCRGNTEAFF,TGTGCCAGTTGCAGGGGGAACACTGAAGCTTTCTTT
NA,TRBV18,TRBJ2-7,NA,CASSPTALGNEQYF,TGTGCCAGCTCGCCGACGGCCCTGGGGAACGAGCAGTACTTC
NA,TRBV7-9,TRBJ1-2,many,CASSLAGVDYGYTF,TGTGCCAGCAGCTTAGCGGGCGTCGACTATGGCTACACCTTC